The 17 T cell receptor beta chains below all came from one sample that was sequenced in a study of cytomegalovirus exposure and HLA in healthy donors. PCR primers comprised 60 Vbeta and 13 Jbeta primers. Profiling relied on immunoSEQ multiplex PCR, and the TCRdb table lists in-frame clones only, not all of them. The repertoire holds about 160,000 clones, with roughly 80% as singletons. The sequenced material came from PBMCs. The receptor source for this set is a man between 40 and 49 years old in good health and CMV-seronegative.

The sample holds a few counts of this clone. The chain is built from TRBV9 and TRBJ1-2; D unresolved. Germline CDR1 SGDLS, CDR2 YYNGEE. The CDR3 is 14 amino acids. Trimming stripped 0 bases from V and 7 bases from J, with 13 bases between. The CDR3 sequence: CASSVGGSSFGYTF. The CDR3 coding sequence is TGTGCCAGCAGCGTAGGAGGCAGCAGTTTTGGCTACACCTTC.

This chain joins TRBV7-9 and TRBJ2-7; D is undetermined. The CDR3 is 14 residues long. Germline V gene lookup returns CDR1 SEHNR and CDR2 FQNEAQ (reference sequence). With 0 bases removed from V and 5 bases from J, the gap between germline ends came to 11 bases. The CDR3, as DNA: TGTGCCAGCAGCTTAGCAGACTCATTCGACGAGCAGTACTTC. Translated, it gives CASSLADSFDEQYF.

The rearrangement links TRBV7-9 to TRBJ1-4; 9 bases map to TRBD1. Germline-derived CDR1 and CDR2 are SEHNR and FQNEAQ (reference sequence). The CDR3 extends over 16 amino acids. Trimming removed 1 base from V and 6 bases from J; junction bases left unmatched: 6. The CDR3 loop reads CASSLGEGQGYEKLFF. The CDR3 coding sequence is TGTGCCAGCAGCTTAGGGGAGGGACAGGGTTATGAAAAACTGTTTTTT.

V is TRBV6-6 and J is TRBJ2-7; 8 nucleotides align to TRBD1. The trim removed 5 bases at V and 2 bases at J, leaving 8 bases unmatched. The germline V gene has CDR1 MNHNY and CDR2 SVGAGI (reference sequence). This CDR3 has 15 residues. The DNA of the CDR3 is TGTGCCAGCAGTCAACGACAGGGGCAGACCTACGAGCAGTACTTC. Translation gives CASSQRQGQTYEQYF.

V usage is TRBV4-1 and J usage is TRBJ2-1, with D tentatively TRBD1 (5 bases). Germline CDR1 reads MGHRA; CDR2 reads YSYEKL. This CDR3 region has 16 residues. Trimming cost V 7 bases and J 0 bases, with 16 bases left between them. The CDR3, as DNA: TGCGCCAGCACCCTCACTTTCGACAGCTCCTACAATGAGCAGTTCTTC. Translating gives CASTLTFDSSYNEQFF.

This clone was detected a few times. The chain has TRBV9 and TRBJ1-2, with 8 bases fitting TRBD1. V lost 5 bases, J lost 8 bases, and 8 bases stayed unmatched. Germline V gives CDR1 SGDLS, CDR2 YYNGEE. The length of the CDR3 is 13 residues. The CDR3 region is CASSLIDRGGYTF. Written as DNA, the CDR3 is TGTGCCAGCAGTCTTATCGACAGGGGCGGCTACACCTTC.

V is TRBV5-1 and J is TRBJ1-1; 7 bases map to TRBD1. Trimming at V came to 6 bases and at J to 7 bases, leaving 9 bases not matched to a gene. The CDR3 runs 13 residues. Germline V gives CDR1 SGHRS, CDR2 YFSETQ. DNA for the CDR3: TGCGCCAGCAAGCAGGGGGAGTACAGTGAAGCTTTCTTT. Amino acids: CASKQGEYSEAFF.

In regard to this clone: Sequence at one end of the junction differs from germline and may be a read error. The chain couples TRBV7-9 to TRBJ1-2; D ambiguous. The CDR3 spans 14 residues. Germline CDR1 and CDR2: SEHNR and FQNEAQ (reference sequence). The CDR3 loop reads CASSLSARPDGVVF. CDR3 nucleotide sequence: TGTGCCAGCAGCTTATCCGCACGCCCCGACGGGGTCGTCTTC.

The rearrangement uses TRBV7-3 and TRBJ2-2; 12 bases line up with TRBD2. V was pared by 5 bases and J by 7 bases, with 8 bases of the junction left unmatched. Per the germline V gene, CDR1 is SGHTA and CDR2 is FQGTGA. The CDR3 contains 16 residues. CDR3 DNA sequence: TGTGCCAGCAGCACTGGACTAGCGGGGTCGGGCGGGGAGCTGTTTTTT. This sequence encodes CASSTGLAGSGGELFF. Full variable domain (rest looked up from reference TRBV7-3 and TRBJ2-2): GAGVSQTPSNKVTEKGKYVELRCDPISGHTALYWYRQSLGQGPEFLIYFQGTGAADDSGLPNDRFFAVRPEGSVSTLKIQRTERGDSAVYLCASSTGLAGSGGELFFGEGSRLTVL.

The rearrangement links TRBV7-9 to TRBJ2-1; 9 nucleotides match TRBD1. The trim removed 0 bases at V and 7 bases at J, leaving 4 bases unmatched. This CDR3 has 15 residues. The germline V gene encodes CDR1 SEHNR and CDR2 FQNEAQ (reference sequence). CDR3 in amino acids: CASSLAEQGANEQFF. The CDR3, as DNA: TGTGCCAGCAGCTTAGCGGAACAGGGGGCAAATGAGCAGTTCTTC.

The V call is TRBV28, the J call TRBJ2-5, with TRBD2 matching 10 bases. Per germline, CDR1 MDHEN and CDR2 SYDVKM. The V and J ends lost 1 base and 5 bases, in that order; junction bases with no gene match: 4. The CDR3 loop spans 15 amino acids. The DNA for the CDR3 is TGTGCCAGCAGTTTATCACTAGCGGGGAGTGAGACCCAGTACTTC. It codes for CASSLSLAGSETQYF.

The chain has TRBV19 and TRBJ2-2; TRBD2 aligns across 7 bases. CDR1 is LNHDA and CDR2 is SQIVND in the germline V gene (reference sequence). The CDR3 extends over 16 amino acids. Trimming took 2 bases from V and 0 from J; bases not matched to a gene: 3. The DNA for the CDR3 is TGTGCCAGTAGTATACCTGGGAGGGCGAACACCGGGGAGCTGTTTTTT. Translated: CASSIPGRANTGELFF. The entire variable domain, with the rest obtained from reference TRBV19 and TRBJ2-2, is as follows: DGGITQSPKYLFRKEGQNVTLSCEQNLNHDAMYWYRQDPGQGLRLIYYSQIVNDFQKGDIAEGYSVSREKKESFPLTVTSAQKNPTAFYLCASSIPGRANTGELFFGEGSRLTVL.

The rearrangement links TRBV9 to TRBJ2-2; possibly TRBD1 for D (6 bases). CDR3 length: 14 amino acids. Trimming removed 3 bases from V and 3 bases from J, with 9 bases in between. Looked up from germline, CDR1 is SGDLS and CDR2 is YYNGEE. The CDR3 region has the DNA TGTGCCAGCAGCGAGGGGGATCACACCGGGGAGCTGTTTTTT. Translating gives CASSEGDHTGELFF.

CDR3 sequence: CASSLEARGVYNEQFF. In DNA form, the CDR3 reads TGTGCCAGCAGCTTGGAGGCGCGGGGGGTCTACAATGAGCAGTTCTTC. The J gene is TRBJ2-1, the V gene TRBV5-5; 8 nucleotides align to TRBD2. The germline gives CDR1 SGHKS, CDR2 YYEKEE (reference sequence). This CDR3 contains 16 residues. V was clipped by 0 bases and J by 3 bases; unmatched bases: 5.

This clone was observed once. The V call is TRBV25-1, the J call TRBJ2-3; 9 positions agree with TRBD1. Per germline, CDR1 MGHDK and CDR2 SYGVNS. The J segment lost 3 bases and the V segment lost 2 bases, leaving 3 bases of the junction unmatched. The CDR3 is made up of 15 amino acids. The CDR3 coding sequence is TGTGCCAGCAGTGAAGGACAGGGGAGAACAGATACGCAGTATTTT. Translation gives CASSEGQGRTDTQYF.

This clone was found a few times. The chain links TRBV4-3 to TRBJ1-5; 11 bases map to TRBD1. Germline values: CDR1 LGHNA, CDR2 YSLEER. V lost 2 bases and J lost 9; bases outside the gene matches: 3. CDR3 length equals 14 residues. CDR3 residues: CASSQTDRGLPQHF. CDR3 sequence (DNA): TGCGCCAGCAGCCAAACGGACAGGGGGCTGCCCCAGCATTTT.

Only one count was recorded for this clone. An end of the junction does not agree with germline; a read error may underlie this. This rearrangement joins TRBV11-2 to TRBJ2-2; D is unresolved. Germline V lookup: CDR1 SGHAT, CDR2 FQNNGV. The CDR3 runs to 16 residues. CDR3 nucleotides: TGTGCCAGCAGCCTAGACCGCGCTCGAAGATCCGGGGAGCTGTTTTTT. Its translation is CASSLDRARRSGELFF.